A selection of T cell receptor beta chains follows, all from one sample in a study of blood T cells in healthy people across ages. One entry per CDR3 protein results from TCRdb running MiXCR on the 5' RACE reads. In the table there are about a million distinct CDR3 sequences, around two fifths of which are singletons. Sequencing was carried out using blood. The receptors were gathered from a man between 18 and 29 years old in good health. CDR3s include the opening cysteine and the closing phenylalanine or tryptophan. Each record gives: clone size, J gene, V gene, D gene, CDR3 protein, CDR3 DNA. The D gene is left open where the match is weak. The size of a clone is reported for some rows only, either as once, few or many, or as a class for expanded clones.

>NA|TRBJ2-3|TRBV11-2|TRBD2
CASSPRGGGGLTDTQYF
TGTGCCAGCAGCCCCCGGGGGGGCGGGGGGTTAACAGATACGCAGTATTTT
>few|TRBJ2-1|TRBV20-1|TRBD2
CSGGAVNEQFF
TGCAGCGGGGGGGCTGTCAATGAGCAGTTCTTC
>once|TRBJ2-5|TRBV11-2|NA
CASSLLLPVSQETQYF
TGTGCCAGCAGCTTACTGCTTCCCGTTTCCCAAGAGACCCAGTACTTC
>few|TRBJ1-4|TRBV4-3|NA
CASSRQIATNEKLFF
TGCGCCAGCAGTCGGCAGATTGCAACTAATGAAAAACTGTTTTTT
>few|TRBJ1-2|TRBV29-1|NA
CSAVGLGDGYTF
TGCAGCGCCGTGGGCCTGGGGGATGGCTACACCTTC
>many|TRBJ2-3|TRBV5-1|TRBD2
CASASGGSTDTQYF
TGCGCCAGCGCCTCGGGGGGAAGCACAGATACGCAGTATTTT
>few|TRBJ2-7|TRBV5-4|NA
CASSLRHAEQYF
TGTGCCAGCAGCTTGAGACACGCCGAGCAGTACTTC
>NA|TRBJ1-4|TRBV3-1|TRBD1
CASSQVLSGQGENEKLFF
TGTGCCAGCAGCCAAGTACTGTCCGGACAGGGCGAGAATGAAAAACTGTTTTTT
>NA|TRBJ1-3|TRBV19|NA
CASSIPGNTIYF
TGTGCCAGTAGTATACCTGGAAACACCATATATTTT
>NA|TRBJ1-5|TRBV20-1|NA
CSARDRGTYQPQHF
TGCAGTGCTAGAGATCGAGGCACCTATCAGCCCCAGCATTTT
>few|TRBJ2-1|TRBV7-9|NA
CASRGIPYNEQFF
TGTGCCAGCAGGGGCATCCCTTACAATGAGCAGTTCTTC
>NA|TRBJ1-1|TRBV9|TRBD1
CASSATLKQGARAEAFF
TGTGCCAGCAGCGCCACGTTAAAACAGGGGGCAAGAGCTGAAGCTTTCTTT
>NA|TRBJ1-2|TRBV9|NA
CASSTSDRNYGYTF
TGTGCCAGCAGCACCAGCGACAGGAACTATGGCTACACCTTC
>NA|TRBJ1-2|TRBV6-6|TRBD1
CASSRDRAYYGYTF
TGTGCCAGCAGTCGGGACAGGGCCTACTATGGCTACACCTTC
>NA|TRBJ2-3|TRBV4-2|NA
CASSSQSGATDTQYF
TGTGCCAGCAGCTCACAATCGGGGGCCACAGATACGCAGTATTTT
>NA|TRBJ1-1|TRBV6-2/TRBV6-3|NA
CATDIGGEAFF
TGTGCCACCGATATCGGTGGTGAAGCTTTCTTT
>NA|TRBJ1-2|TRBV2|NA
CASSESPGYTF
TGTGCCAGCAGTGAAAGCCCCGGCTACACCTTC
>few|TRBJ2-7|TRBV9|TRBD1
CASSAGDRISYEQYF
TGTGCCAGCAGCGCCGGGGACAGAATTTCCTACGAGCAGTACTTC
>many|TRBJ2-1|TRBV5-1|TRBD2
CASSSSEAGGTNEQFF
TGCGCCAGCAGCTCCTCCGAAGCGGGGGGCACCAATGAGCAGTTCTTC
>few|TRBJ2-7|TRBV4-3|NA
CASSQEWASTLSYEQYF
TGCGCCAGCAGCCAAGAATGGGCGAGTACGTTATCCTACGAGCAGTACTTC
>many|TRBJ1-2|TRBV12-3/TRBV12-4|TRBD1
CASSLWRGQDGYTF
TGTGCCAGCAGTTTGTGGAGGGGGCAAGACGGCTACACCTTC
>NA|TRBJ1-1|TRBV12-3/TRBV12-4|NA
CASSSSHTEAFF
TGTGCCAGCAGTTCCTCTCACACTGAAGCTTTCTTT
>few|TRBJ1-5|TRBV20-1|NA
CSASVGGDQPQHF
TGCAGTGCTAGTGTCGGGGGAGATCAGCCCCAGCATTTT
>few|TRBJ1-2|TRBV29-1|TRBD1
CSVVGPGQAFGYTF
TGCAGCGTTGTCGGCCCGGGACAGGCCTTTGGCTACACCTTC
>NA|TRBJ1-6|TRBV7-8|NA
CASSKTGPNSPLHF
TGTGCCAGCAGCAAGACAGGACCTAATTCACCCCTCCACTTT
>few|TRBJ1-2|TRBV5-1|NA
CASSQRPEVDGYTF
TGCGCCAGCAGCCAGCGGCCGGAGGTCGATGGCTACACCTTC
>NA|TRBJ2-2|TRBV10-3|NA
CAISLTGGYTGELFF
TGTGCCATCTCCCTGACCGGGGGCTACACCGGGGAGCTGTTTTTT
>NA|TRBJ2-7|TRBV6-2/TRBV6-3|TRBD1
CASSYSKGGLLHEQYF
TGTGCCAGCAGTTACTCAAAAGGGGGCCTCCTACACGAGCAGTACTTC
>NA|TRBJ1-5|TRBV7-9|TRBD1
CASSPTPEDRDLNQPQHF
TGTGCCAGCAGCCCAACCCCGGAAGACAGGGACCTCAATCAGCCCCAGCATTTT
>NA|TRBJ1-4|TRBV7-9|NA
CASSLQESQNEKLFF
TGTGCCAGCAGCTTACAGGAGAGTCAGAATGAAAAACTGTTTTTT
>NA|TRBJ1-2|TRBV4-3|TRBD1
CASSLGQGKVYGYTF
TGCGCCAGCAGCCTTGGACAGGGGAAAGTATATGGCTACACCTTC
>NA|TRBJ2-1|TRBV5-1|NA
CASSAAGNNEQFF
TGCGCCAGCAGCGCCGCAGGGAACAATGAGCAGTTCTTC
>few|TRBJ2-3|TRBV9|TRBD2
CASSVEGGGAPDTQYF
TGTGCCAGCAGCGTAGAGGGCGGGGGGGCGCCAGATACGCAGTATTTT
>once|TRBJ1-5|TRBV6-1|TRBD1
CASSGRGTVNQPQHF
TGTGCCAGCAGTGGGAGGGGGACAGTCAATCAGCCCCAGCATTTT
>few|TRBJ1-1|TRBV10-3|NA
CAIRRGGGDTEAFF
TGTGCCATCAGACGGGGTGGAGGGGACACTGAAGCTTTCTTT
>NA|TRBJ2-3|TRBV5-1|NA
CACSLWRGTDTQYF
TGCGCCTGCAGCTTGTGGCGGGGCACAGATACGCAGTATTTT
>NA|TRBJ1-5|TRBV28|TRBD1
CASRSGTGTINQPQHF
TGTGCCAGCAGATCCGGGACAGGGACAATCAATCAGCCCCAGCATTTT
>NA|TRBJ2-1|TRBV6-1|NA
CASSETGTDEQFF
TGTGCCAGCAGTGAGACAGGGACTGATGAGCAGTTCTTC
>many|TRBJ2-7|TRBV11-1|TRBD1
CASSSGQSYEQYF
TGTGCCAGCAGCTCGGGACAGTCCTACGAGCAGTACTTC
>NA|TRBJ1-1|TRBV6-5|NA
CASSSNYRDGATEAFF
TGTGCCAGCAGTTCAAATTACAGGGACGGGGCCACTGAAGCTTTCTTT
>few|TRBJ2-3|TRBV5-4|NA
CASSFPAGDTQYF
TGTGCCAGCAGCTTTCCGGCGGGAGATACGCAGTATTTT
>few|TRBJ2-5|TRBV9|NA
CASSLRGLGGETQYF
TGTGCCAGCAGCCTACGCGGTCTGGGCGGGGAGACCCAGTACTTC
>NA|TRBJ1-1|TRBV10-3|TRBD1
CATSAGTQGGMNTEAFF
TGTGCCACCAGTGCGGGGACACAGGGGGGCATGAACACTGAAGCTTTCTTT
>NA|TRBJ2-2|TRBV4-1|NA
CASSQDADPTGELFF
TGCGCCAGCAGCCAAGATGCGGATCCAACCGGGGAGCTGTTTTTT